Listed below are T cell receptor beta chains from one sample, sequenced in a study of regulatory T cells in long-lasting Graves disease. TCRdb re-called the multiplex PCR reads with MiXCR, one entry per CDR3 protein. The sample carries about 330,000 distinct CDR3 sequences, 15% to 20% recorded once. The data were also submitted as part of a second study, on T cells in Graves' hyperthyroidism and ophthalmopathy.

This material consisted of peripheral blood mononuclear cells (PBMCs), taken at new diagnosis, from a patient treated with antithyroid drugs. Receptors originate from a woman younger than 35 with Graves disease. Each CDR3 is given with its conserved first and last residue. A D gene is named only where the DNA matches it firmly.

d_gene	v_gene	j_gene	CDR3aa
TRBD1	TRBV28	TRBJ1-1	CASSSTDRDTEAFF
TRBD2	TRBV6-1	TRBJ2-7	CASSEGRGGYEQYF
-	TRBV2	TRBJ1-2	CASSGTAFYGYTF
-	TRBV12-3/TRBV12-4	TRBJ1-2	CASSLYDSYTF
-	TRBV27	TRBJ1-1	CASSSGFEAFF
TRBD1	TRBV12-3/TRBV12-4	TRBJ1-2	CASRFTGVGGYTF
-	TRBV2	TRBJ2-5	CAQGGQETQYF
TRBD1	TRBV11-2	TRBJ1-1	CASSLVRDRGTEAFF
TRBD2	TRBV20-1	TRBJ2-7	CSAFPGLATSEQYF
-	TRBV6-5	TRBJ1-2	CASSLPGGVYGYTF